Below are 29 T cell receptor beta chains sequenced from a single sample in a study of blood T cell repertoires in COVID-19. Measured with immunoSEQ multiplex PCR; TCRdb has only the in-frame clones, and not every one. The table includes about 180,000 clones, more than 85% detected once. The sample consisted of PBMCs or T cells enriched from blood (not recorded which). These receptors were obtained from a human donor with acute COVID-19. The donor label of this sample is uncertain.

The chain employs TRBV7-3 and TRBJ2-1; 8 nucleotides agree with TRBD2. Germline V gene sequence: CDR1 SGHTA, CDR2 FQGTGA. After removal of 5 bases from V and 10 bases from J, the junction contained 7 bases not matched to a gene. This CDR3 spans 13 amino acids. The CDR3 reads CASSPVRGGEQFF. CDR3 DNA sequence: TGTGCCAGCAGCCCCGTTCGGGGGGGAGAGCAGTTCTTC. Full variable domain (missing parts from reference TRBV7-3 and TRBJ2-1): GAGVSQTPSNKVTEKGKYVELRCDPISGHTALYWYRQSLGQGPEFLIYFQGTGAADDSGLPNDRFFAVRPEGSVSTLKIQRTERGDSAVYLCASSPVRGGEQFFGPGTRLTVL.

This chain uses TRBV7-2 with TRBJ2-3; 8 positions match TRBD2. With V trimmed by 2 bases and J by 2 bases, 6 bases remained unmatched. CDR1 and CDR2 from the germline V gene are SGHTA and FQGNSA. There are 16 residues in the CDR3. The CDR3 protein is CASSLFRGGYTDTQYF. Here the CDR3 DNA reads TGTGCCAGCAGCTTATTCCGGGGGGGCTACACAGATACGCAGTATTTT.

The sample holds one count of this clone. The chain recombines TRBV25-1 with TRBJ2-1, with D possibly being TRBD2 (6 bases). The CDR3 is 15 amino acids. Germline CDR1 reads MGHDK; CDR2 reads SYGVNS. The V and J ends lost 6 bases and 8 bases respectively, with 20 bases between them. Written as DNA, the CDR3 is TGTGCCAGCAGCCCAAAGGGGCAGGGAGGTTATGAGCAGTTCTTC. Protein: CASSPKGQGGYEQFF. The whole variable domain, filled in from reference TRBV25-1 and TRBJ2-1, reads EADIYQTPRYLVIGTGKKITLECSQTMGHDKMYWYQQDPGMELHLIHYSYGVNSTEKGDLSSESTVSRIRTEHFPLTLESARPSHTSQYLCASSPKGQGGYEQFFGPGTRLTVL.

V and J are TRBV6-5 and TRBJ2-5, with 8 bases lining up with TRBD1. Germline-derived CDR1 and CDR2 are MNHEY and SVGAGI. V lost 6 bases and J lost 1; bases outside the gene matches: 7. The CDR3 runs to 15 residues. The CDR3 region is CASSRGQGAQETQYF. Written as DNA, the CDR3 is TGTGCCAGCAGCCGAGGACAGGGTGCCCAAGAGACCCAGTACTTC.

This clone was recorded once. The chain uses TRBV19 and TRBJ1-5; D is undetermined. Trimming removed 7 bases at V and 1 base at J, with 14 bases between. The CDR3 runs 15 residues. Looked up from germline, CDR1 is LNHDA and CDR2 is SQIVND (reference sequence). Here the CDR3 DNA reads TGTGCCAGTACAAGTAGTCGATCCAGCAATCAGCCCCAGCATTTT. Protein product: CASTSSRSSNQPQHF.

The chain combines TRBV30 with TRBJ1-2; D is unresolved. Per the germline V gene, CDR1 is GTSNPN and CDR2 is SVGIG (reference sequence). V was pared by 3 bases and J by 4 bases, with 15 bases between. The CDR3 has 14 residues. CDR3 residues: CAWRARGVLYGYTF. The CDR3 DNA reads as TGTGCCTGGAGGGCACGCGGGGTTCTCTATGGCTACACCTTC.

This clone was observed a single time. V and J are TRBV21-1 and TRBJ2-7; the table's D call, TRBD2, was not checked against the DNA. TRBV21-1 is noted as a pseudogene. The CDR3 contains 16 residues. The CDR3, as DNA: TGTGCCAGCAGGTTAAAACGGACTAGCGGGTTCAACGAGCAGTACTTC. This gives the protein CASRLKRTSGFNEQYF.

This chain joins TRBV7-2 and TRBJ1-2, with TRBD1 as a possible D gene (6 bases). V dropped 2 bases and J dropped 8 bases, with 24 bases sitting between them. The CDR3 loop spans 17 amino acids. Germline assignment: CDR1 SGHTA and CDR2 FQGNSA. DNA of the CDR3: TGTGCCAGCAGCTTAACGGGGGGCGCATCGGCCCTATCCGGCTACACCTTC. This gives the protein CASSLTGGASALSGYTF.

J is TRBJ2-1 and V is TRBV9; 13 bases align to TRBD2. The germline V gene encodes CDR1 SGDLS and CDR2 YYNGEE. Trimming cost V 3 bases and J 4 bases; bases outside gene matches: 7. The CDR3 spans 17 residues. CDR3 nucleotides: TGTGCCAGCAGCGAACGACTAGCGGGGGGTCCTTACAATGAGCAGTTCTTC. Protein product: CASSERLAGGPYNEQFF.

The V call is TRBV4-1, the J call TRBJ1-6; D gene uncertain. The germline V gene has CDR1 MGHRA and CDR2 YSYEKL. The CDR3 length is 17 residues. The V end was cut by 0 bases, the J end by 6 bases, with 15 bases between. The CDR3 loop is CASSQETAKEINSPLHF. The CDR3 DNA reads TGCGCCAGCAGCCAAGAAACAGCAAAAGAAATTAATTCACCCCTCCACTTT.

The chain combines TRBV5-3 with TRBJ1-4, with D uncertain. TRBV5-3 is given ORF status, its function remaining uncertain. Trimming stripped 0 bases from V and 4 bases from J, with 7 bases between. The CDR3 loop spans 14 amino acids. CDR3 coding DNA: TGTGCCAGAAGCTTGGATCAGTGTAATGAAAAACTGTTTTTT. Residues: CARSLDQCNEKLFF.

The chain combines TRBV6-5 with TRBJ1-2; possible D gene TRBD1, 6 bases. This CDR3 contains 14 residues. Germline V gives CDR1 MNHEY, CDR2 SVGAGI. The V end lost 7 bases, the J end lost 0 bases, and 12 bases lay between the germline ends. CDR3 loop: CASTRGGTNYGYTF. The CDR3 bases are TGTGCCAGCACCAGGGGAGGGACTAACTATGGCTACACCTTC.

CDR3 sequence: CASSRPGQGYNSPLHF. DNA for the CDR3: TGTGCCAGCAGTCGACCGGGACAGGGGTATAATTCACCCCTCCACTTT. The V call is TRBV6-2 or TRBV6-3, the J call TRBJ1-6, with 10 bases identical to TRBD1. V shed 5 bases and J 4 bases; nucleotides not matched to a gene: 5. CDR1 and CDR2 from the germline V gene are MNHEY and SVGEGT. The CDR3 length is 16 residues.

This clone was detected only a few times. This chain links TRBV7-6 with TRBJ1-4; 7 bases are shared with TRBD1. Germline lookup yields CDR1 SGHVS and CDR2 FNYEAQ. With 3 bases clipped from V and 5 bases from J, the junction kept 6 bases outside the gene matches. The CDR3 loop spans 15 amino acids. The CDR3: CASSFRQGVNEKLFF. DNA of the CDR3: TGTGCCAGCAGCTTTCGGCAGGGGGTCAATGAAAAACTGTTTTTT.

The genes are TRBV9 and TRBJ1-6; maybe TRBD1 (5 bases). Per the germline V gene, CDR1 is SGDLS and CDR2 is YYNGEE. The length of the CDR3 is 17 residues. Trimming took 4 bases from V and 7 from J, leaving 21 bases between them. This chain's CDR3 is CASSSHAGGEGNSPLHF. DNA for the CDR3: TGTGCCAGCAGCTCCCACGCCGGGGGGGAGGGGAATTCACCCCTCCACTTT. The full variable domain, with the rest looked up from reference TRBV9 and TRBJ1-6, is DSGVTQTPKHLITATGQRVTLRCSPRSGDLSVYWYQQSLDQGLQFLIQYYNGEERAKGNILERFSAQQFPDLHSELNLSSLELGDSALYFCASSSHAGGEGNSPLHFGNGTRLTVT.

This chain uses TRBV5-4 with TRBJ1-1; the D is unclear. The germline gives CDR1 SGHNT, CDR2 YYREEE (reference sequence). This CDR3 has 14 amino acids. The germline V and J ends were trimmed by 5 bases and 1 base, with 12 bases remaining between them. The DNA of the CDR3 is TGTGCCAGCAGAAGGGAGGGTAGGAACACTGAAGCTTTCTTT. Translating it yields CASRREGRNTEAFF.

The chain links TRBV18 to TRBJ2-3, with D possibly TRBD1 on 6 matching bases. The V gene's germline CDR1 is KGHSH and CDR2 LQKENI. CDR3 length: 15 amino acids. Trimming took off 8 bases at V and 2 bases at J, with 17 bases between the two ends. CDR3 in DNA: TGTGCCAGCGCCTTAGGCAGGGGCTCCACAGATACGCAGTATTTT. It encodes CASALGRGSTDTQYF. The entire variable domain, with the rest obtained from reference TRBV18 and TRBJ2-3, is as follows: NAGVMQNPRHLVRRRGQEARLRCSPMKGHSHVYWYRQLPEEGLKFMVYLQKENIIDESGMPKERFSAEFPKEGPSILRIQQVVRGDSAAYFCASALGRGSTDTQYFGPGTRLTVL.

The chain combines TRBV3-1 (or the pseudogene TRBV3-2) with TRBJ2-7; 8 bases agree with TRBD2. V was clipped by 0 bases and J by 4 bases; unmatched bases: 2. The CDR3 totals 14 residues. Looked up from germline, CDR1 is LGHDT and CDR2 is YNNKEL (reference sequence). In DNA form, the CDR3 reads TGTGCCAGCAGCCAAGATACTAGCGGATACGAGCAGTACTTC. It yields the protein CASSQDTSGYEQYF.

The J gene is TRBJ1-1, the V gene TRBV7-8; D might be TRBD1 (6 bases). CDR3 length: 14 residues. Germline CDR1 reads SGHVS; CDR2 reads FQNEAQ. Trimming left V 1 base short and J 5 bases short, with 11 bases between. The CDR3 protein is CASSLGRGRTEAFF. The CDR3, as DNA: TGTGCCAGCAGCTTAGGCAGGGGAAGAACTGAAGCTTTCTTT.

The chain employs TRBV19 and TRBJ1-1, with D tentatively TRBD1 (6 bases). The CDR3 runs to 13 residues. Germline loops: CDR1 LNHDA, CDR2 SQIVND (reference sequence). Trimming shortened V by 10 bases and J by 7 bases, and 19 bases separated the two germline ends. The CDR3 DNA sequence: TGTGCCACCGGAAAAAGGGGGGGTCTTGAAGCTTTCTTT. Translated, it gives CATGKRGGLEAFF.

The J gene is TRBJ2-7, the V gene TRBV10-3; D not certain. CDR3 size: 14 residues. V was clipped by 3 bases and J by 2 bases, with 11 bases between them. The V gene's germline CDR1 is ENHRY and CDR2 SYGVKD. In DNA, the CDR3 is TGTGCCATCAGTGACAGAGTCACTACCTACGAGCAGTACTTC. Translation: CAISDRVTTYEQYF.

The gene calls are TRBV7-2 and TRBJ2-7, with 10 bases lining up with TRBD2. Germline V gene data show CDR1 as SGHTA and CDR2 as FQGNSA. J lost 3 bases, V lost 2 bases, and 4 bases had no gene match. The CDR3 runs 15 residues. CDR3 sequence (DNA): TGTGCCAGCAGCTTAAGCGGGGGGGGATACTACGAGCAGTACTTC. Protein sequence: CASSLSGGGYYEQYF.

The chain joins TRBV15 to TRBJ2-2; maybe TRBD2 (9 bases). CDR1 is LNHNV, CDR2 YYDKDF, per germline (reference sequence). V lost 6 bases to trimming and J lost 5 bases, with 22 bases between them. This CDR3 has 17 residues. This CDR3 is CATSRPGGAGGTGELFF. The CDR3 DNA is TGTGCCACCAGTAGGCCAGGGGGCGCGGGGGGGACCGGGGAGCTGTTTTTT.

This clone was observed a handful of times. The chain links TRBV5-1 to TRBJ1-5; maybe TRBD1 (6 bases). The length of the CDR3 is 15 residues. V lost 1 base to trimming and J lost 2 bases, with 10 bases between them. Germline CDR1 SGHRS, CDR2 YFSETQ. The DNA for the CDR3 is TGCGCCAGCAGCTTGACAGGGTCGGGCAATCAGCCCCAGCATTTT. As protein: CASSLTGSGNQPQHF.

This clone has more than one count but fewer than ten. The chain uses TRBV7-2 and TRBJ1-1; D possibly corresponds to TRBD1 (6 bases). V shed 3 bases and J shed 1 base, with 12 bases lying between them. The CDR3 loop spans 15 amino acids. Germline assignment: CDR1 SGHTA and CDR2 FQGNSA. CDR3 protein: CASSFQQGPNTEAFF. The CDR3 region has the DNA TGTGCCAGCAGCTTCCAACAGGGACCGAACACTGAAGCTTTCTTT. The variable domain in full, with the rest retrieved from reference TRBV7-2 and TRBJ1-1, is GAGVSQSPSNKVTEKGKDVELRCDPISGHTALYWYRQSLGQGLEFLIYFQGNSAPDKSGLPSDRFSAERTGGSVSTLTIQRTQQEDSAVYLCASSFQQGPNTEAFFGQGTRLTVV.

The chain employs TRBV28 and TRBJ2-7; D is possibly TRBD2 (6 bases). Trimming pared 4 bases from V and 2 bases from J, leaving 12 bases between. CDR3 size: 14 residues. From germline, CDR1 is MDHEN and CDR2 SYDVKM. The CDR3 nucleotides are TGTGCCAGCAGTTCGGGACTCTCAGCCTACGAGCAGTACTTC. Protein: CASSSGLSAYEQYF. Filled out from reference TRBV28 and TRBJ2-7, the complete variable domain reads DVKVTQSSRYLVKRTGEKVFLECVQDMDHENMFWYRQDPGLGLRLIYFSYDVKMKEKGDIPEGYSVSREKKERFSLILESASTNQTSMYLCASSSGLSAYEQYFGPGTRLTVT.

This clone was counted a single time. The chain employs TRBV2 and TRBJ2-5; the D gene is possibly TRBD1 (7 bases). Trimming removed 6 bases from V and 4 bases from J, with 18 bases in between. The CDR3 loop spans 15 amino acids. Looked up from germline, CDR1 is SNHLY and CDR2 is FYNNEI. The DNA for the CDR3 is TGTGCCAGCAGACACCAGGGGGGAGTCGGAGAGACCCAGTACTTC. It codes for CASRHQGGVGETQYF.

This clone occurred once. This chain connects TRBV24-1 to TRBJ2-3; TRBD2 aligns across 7 bases. The germline CDR1 and CDR2 sequences are KGHDR and SFDVKD. V shed 4 bases and J 2 bases; nucleotides not matched to a gene: 11. The CDR3 covers 17 residues. The CDR3 spells CATSEQRVAGFTDTQYF. The CDR3 DNA sequence: TGTGCCACCAGTGAACAAAGGGTAGCGGGTTTCACAGATACGCAGTATTTT.

V gene TRBV30 combines with J gene TRBJ2-7; D tentatively fits TRBD1 or TRBD2 (5 bases each). V shed 5 bases and J shed 0 bases, with 17 bases lying between them. CDR3 length: 15 amino acids. Germline values: CDR1 GTSNPN, CDR2 SVGIG (reference sequence). The CDR3 sequence: CAWGGSWASSYEQYF. CDR3 nucleotides: TGTGCCTGGGGGGGTTCGTGGGCGAGCTCCTACGAGCAGTACTTC.